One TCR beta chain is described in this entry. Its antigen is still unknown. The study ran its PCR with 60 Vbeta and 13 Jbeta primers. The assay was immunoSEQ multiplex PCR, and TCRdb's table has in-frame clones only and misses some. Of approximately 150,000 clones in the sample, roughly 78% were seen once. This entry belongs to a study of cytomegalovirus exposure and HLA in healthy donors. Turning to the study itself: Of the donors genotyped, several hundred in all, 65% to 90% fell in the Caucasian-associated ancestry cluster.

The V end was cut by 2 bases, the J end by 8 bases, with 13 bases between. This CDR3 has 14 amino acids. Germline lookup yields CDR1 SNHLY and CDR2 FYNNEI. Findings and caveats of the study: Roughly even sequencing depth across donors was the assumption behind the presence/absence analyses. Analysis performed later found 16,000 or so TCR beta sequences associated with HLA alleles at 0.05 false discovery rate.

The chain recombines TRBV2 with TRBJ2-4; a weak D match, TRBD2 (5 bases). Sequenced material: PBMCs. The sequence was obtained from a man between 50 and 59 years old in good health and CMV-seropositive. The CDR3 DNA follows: TGTGCCAGCAGTGAACGGCTAGCAGTTGACATTCAGTACTTC. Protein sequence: CASSERLAVDIQYF. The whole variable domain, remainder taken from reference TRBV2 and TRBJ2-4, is EPEVTQTPSHQVTQMGQEVILRCVPISNHLYFYWYRQILGQKVEFLVSFYNNEISEKSEIFDDQFSVERPDGSNFTLKIRSTKLEDSAMYFCASSERLAVDIQYFGAGTRLSVL.